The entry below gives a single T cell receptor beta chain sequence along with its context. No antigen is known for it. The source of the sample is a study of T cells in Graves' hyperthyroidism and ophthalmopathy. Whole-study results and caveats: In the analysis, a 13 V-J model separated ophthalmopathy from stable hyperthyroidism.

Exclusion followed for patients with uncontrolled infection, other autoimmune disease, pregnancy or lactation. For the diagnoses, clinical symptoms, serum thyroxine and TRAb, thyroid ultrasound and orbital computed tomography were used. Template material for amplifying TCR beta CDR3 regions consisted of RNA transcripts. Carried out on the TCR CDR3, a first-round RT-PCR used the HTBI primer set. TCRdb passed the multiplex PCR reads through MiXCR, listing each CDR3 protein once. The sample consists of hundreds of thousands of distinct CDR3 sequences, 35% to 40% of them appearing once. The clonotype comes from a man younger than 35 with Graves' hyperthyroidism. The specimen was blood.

CDR3 bases: TGTGCCAGCACAGACAGCCGGGACGGGGCCAACGTCCTGACTTTC. Protein sequence: CASTDSRDGANVLTF. The V gene is TRBV2, the J gene TRBJ2-6; either TRBD1 or TRBD2 may supply D (5 bases each). Germline V gene data show CDR1 as SNHLY and CDR2 as FYNNEI. CDR3 length equals 15 residues. Deletions cut 7 bases from V and 4 bases from J, with 14 bases between.